The present T cell receptor (beta chain) was sequenced within a study of T-cell reconstitution after alpha-beta-depleted transplantation in children (dated by TCRdb to between 2015 and 2016). Turning to the overall study: Using TCR repertoire profiling, the study quantitatively followed how T-cell immune reconstitution unfolded in children after TCRalphabeta/CD19-depleted allogeneic hematopoietic cell transplantation.

Library prep was done by PCR. The run used an Illumina HiSeq 2500. TCR library preparation used molecular barcoding, with unique molecular identifiers applied to normalize quantification of the TCRbeta repertoire. TCRdb trimmed the raw reads at Q25, called clones with MiXCR and kept productive beta chains. Rows merge per CDR3 protein into single entries with the most common DNA and genes. The sample table records almost 400,000 distinct CDR3 sequences; about a fifth of these occur just once. Together, the top ten hold approximately 3.8% of the sample. This clonotype showed up just a few times. Its antigen has not been determined. No per-base quality is available; no much larger clone lies one base away. From its cysteine to its phenylalanine, the CDR3 spans 14 amino acids. Only the CDR3 part of the read is kept: 42 bases, read in frame from the first base. Trimming leaves V shorter by 7 bases and J shorter by 5 bases, with the junction holding 5 bases beyond the gene matches. Based on the germline V gene, the CDR1 and CDR2 sequences are ENHRY and SYGVKD.

The chain employs TRBV10-3 and TRBJ2-7, with 13 middle bases fitting TRBD2. The source was PBMCs from the stem cell graft donor, collected from the stem cell graft. The clonotype was recovered from a human donor who donated a stem cell graft to a child with acute myeloid leukemia. The CDR3 loop reads CAITQLAGGDEQYF. The nucleotide sequence reads as follows: TGTGCCATCACCCAACTAGCGGGAGGGGACGAGCAGTACTTC.